This T cell receptor beta chain was documented in a study of regulatory T cells in long-lasting Graves disease. This clonotype was recorded many times. Regarding time point: newly diagnosed GD, antithyroid drugs for less than 3 months. Construction of the TCR library relied on RNA isolated from PBMCs. Assembly of TCR beta libraries relied on iRepertoire HTBI primers together with Arm-PCR of CDR3 regions. TCRdb reprocessed the multiplex PCR reads via MiXCR and lists one record per CDR3 protein. The sample shows about 540,000 distinct CDR3 sequences, roughly 12% of them seen only once. The CDR3 consists of 15 residues. Germline V gene sequence: CDR1 SGHRS, CDR2 YFSETQ. The ends lost 5 bases at V and 3 bases at J; junction bases unmatched: 6. The same specimen was also included in a second study, on T cells in Graves' hyperthyroidism and ophthalmopathy.

The sample here was peripheral blood mononuclear cells (PBMCs), taken at new diagnosis, from a patient treated with antithyroid drugs. The chain has TRBV5-1 and TRBJ2-7; 12 positions agree with TRBD2. This TCR was sampled from a man aged 25-45 years with Graves disease. The CDR3 protein is CASRLAGGPVYEQYF. For the CDR3, the DNA is TGCGCCAGCAGACTAGCGGGAGGACCAGTCTACGAGCAGTACTTC.